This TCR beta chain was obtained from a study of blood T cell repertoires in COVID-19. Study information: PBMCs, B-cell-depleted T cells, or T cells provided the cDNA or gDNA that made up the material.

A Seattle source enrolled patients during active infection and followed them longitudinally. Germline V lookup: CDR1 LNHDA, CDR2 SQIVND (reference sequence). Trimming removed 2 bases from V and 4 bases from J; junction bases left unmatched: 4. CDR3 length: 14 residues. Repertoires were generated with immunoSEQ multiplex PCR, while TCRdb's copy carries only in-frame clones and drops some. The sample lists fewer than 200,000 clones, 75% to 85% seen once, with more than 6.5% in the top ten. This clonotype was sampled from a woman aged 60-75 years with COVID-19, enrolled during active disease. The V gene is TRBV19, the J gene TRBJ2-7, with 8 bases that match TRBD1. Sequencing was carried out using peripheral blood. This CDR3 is CASSISHRGYEQYV. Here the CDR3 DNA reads TGTGCCAGTAGTATAAGCCACAGGGGGTACGAGCAGTACGTC.